This T cell receptor (beta chain) appears in the sequencing data of a study of blood T cells in healthy people across ages. This clonotype was recorded a few times. Trimming stripped 2 bases from V and 7 bases from J, with 9 bases between. This CDR3 contains 12 residues. The use of a sample-barcoded 5' primer and a J-beta primer mix characterized a second PCR of about 7 to 12 cycles. TCRdb recomputed calls from the 5' RACE reads with MiXCR, one row per CDR3 protein. The top ten hold approximately 0.71% of the sample, which has more than 900,000 distinct CDR3 sequences, around 25% seen once. This sample was also put to use in a study of T cells of mothers and their children.

What was sequenced was blood. The chain links TRBV12-3 or TRBV12-4 to TRBJ2-7; D is unclear. This clonotype originated in a girl aged 2-10 years in good health. The chain's CDR3 is CASSLLLGEQYF. The CDR3 DNA is TGTGCCAGCAGTTTACTTCTGGGGGAGCAGTACTTC.